These 9 T cell receptor beta chains were all obtained from the same sample, sequenced in a study of beta chain features in type 1 diabetes. These TCRs are of unknown antigen specificity. The whole isolated RNA underwent reverse transcription, so sequencing captured expressed TCRB transcripts. TCRdb's table, derived via immunoSEQ multiplex PCR, lists solely in-frame clones and lacks some. The sample holds some 350,000 clones, 8.5% to 10% seen once. Whole-study results and caveats: Shorter TCRB CDR3s, moderately but significantly so, were found in Type 1 diabetes patients in all four CD4+ subsets.

The sequencing input was central memory CD4+ T cells from blood. The receptors shown here come from a man aged 25-45 years with type 1 diabetes.

This clone was recorded many times. V usage is TRBV2 and J usage is TRBJ2-1; D is uncertain. CDR3 size: 11 residues. The germline V gene encodes CDR1 SNHLY and CDR2 FYNNEI. V gave up 9 bases and J gave up 6 bases, with 9 bases separating them. The CDR3 coding sequence is TGTGCCAGAGGGTGGGGCAATGAGCAGTTCTTC. It specifies CARGWGNEQFF. Full variable domain (missing parts from reference TRBV2 and TRBJ2-1): EPEVTQTPSHQVTQMGQEVILRCVPISNHLYFYWYRQILGQKVEFLVSFYNNEISEKSEIFDDQFSVERPDGSNFTLKIRSTKLEDSAMYFCARGWGNEQFFGPGTRLTVL.

The chain has TRBV18 and TRBJ2-7; no reliable D call. The ends were cut back, 3 bases at V and 6 bases at J, with 9 bases in the middle. CDR1 and CDR2 from the germline V gene are KGHSH and LQKENI. The length of the CDR3 is 12 residues. The CDR3 DNA follows: TGTGCCAGCTCACCTACACGGAGCGAGCAGTACTTC. This sequence encodes CASSPTRSEQYF.

The CDR3 region has the DNA TGTGCCAGCAGCTTAGGTCGGGGAAGCTACGAGCAGTACTTC. Amino acids: CASSLGRGSYEQYF. The gene calls are TRBV7-2 and TRBJ2-7; perhaps TRBD2 as D (5 bases). The CDR3 runs 14 residues. Trimming pared 1 base from V and 3 bases from J, leaving 10 bases between. Per the germline V gene, CDR1 is SGHTA and CDR2 is FQGNSA.

This clone came up a few times. V gene TRBV30 combines with J gene TRBJ1-2, with 7 bases matching TRBD1. The CDR3 runs 14 residues. The V segment lost 3 bases and the J segment 7 bases; nucleotides outside the gene matches: 11. Germline CDR1 is GTSNPN and CDR2 is SVGIG (reference sequence). Here the CDR3 reads CAWSVGGQGSGYTF. Here the CDR3 DNA reads TGTGCCTGGAGCGTAGGGGGCCAGGGAAGTGGCTACACCTTC.

V gene TRBV11-1 combines with J gene TRBJ1-1; the D is unclear. Trimming stripped 1 base from V and 3 bases from J, with 6 bases between. The germline gives CDR1 SGHAT, CDR2 FQDESV (reference sequence). This CDR3 contains 13 residues. This chain's CDR3 is CASSLVQYTEAFF. CDR3 nucleotide sequence: TGTGCCAGCAGCTTAGTGCAGTACACTGAAGCTTTCTTT.

The rearrangement uses TRBV28 and TRBJ2-7; D not certain. CDR3 length: 13 residues. The V gene lost 5 bases and the J gene lost 1 base, with 9 bases spanning the gap. The germline CDR1 and CDR2 sequences are MDHEN and SYDVKM. CDR3 amino acids: CASSHGRSYEQYF. CDR3 DNA: TGTGCCAGCAGTCACGGTAGATCCTACGAGCAGTACTTC.

The chain employs TRBV5-6 and TRBJ2-5, with 7 bases lining up with TRBD1. The CDR3 is made up of 15 amino acids. The trim removed 0 bases at V and 4 bases at J, leaving 6 bases unmatched. From germline, CDR1 is SGHDT and CDR2 YYEEEE. The CDR3 nucleotides are TGTGCCAGCAGCTTGGCAGCAGGGGGTGTAGAGACCCAGTACTTC. It encodes CASSLAAGGVETQYF.

The chain combines TRBV6-5 with TRBJ2-7; 7 nucleotides agree with TRBD1. V gave up 0 bases and J gave up 6 bases; unmatched junction bases: 5. CDR1 and CDR2 (germline): MNHEY, SVGAGI. The CDR3 runs to 14 residues. The CDR3 loop reads CASSYSTGAGEQYF. Here the CDR3 DNA reads TGTGCCAGCAGTTACTCTACAGGGGCGGGCGAGCAGTACTTC.

This clone was seen a few times. This chain connects TRBV7-3 to TRBJ2-1, with 9 bases lining up with TRBD2. Unmatched junction bases numbered 1, after V lost 3 bases and J lost 1 base. In germline, CDR1 is SGHTA, CDR2 FQGTGA. The CDR3 is 15 amino acids. CDR3 in amino acids: CASSFTSGSYNEQFF. The DNA of the CDR3 is TGTGCCAGCAGCTTTACTAGCGGGTCCTACAATGAGCAGTTCTTC.